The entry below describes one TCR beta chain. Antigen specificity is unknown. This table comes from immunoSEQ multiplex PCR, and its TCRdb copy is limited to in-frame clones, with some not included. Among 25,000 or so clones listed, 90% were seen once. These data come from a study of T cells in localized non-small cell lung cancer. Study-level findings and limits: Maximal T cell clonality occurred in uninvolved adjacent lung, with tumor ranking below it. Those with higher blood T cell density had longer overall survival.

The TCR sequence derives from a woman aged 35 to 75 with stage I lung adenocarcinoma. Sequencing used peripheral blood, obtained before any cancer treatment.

CDR3 sequence reads: CASSFLTGAYEQYF. DNA for the CDR3: TGTGCCAGCAGCTTTTTAACAGGAGCCTACGAGCAGTACTTC. The J gene is TRBJ2-7, the V gene TRBV7-2, with D perhaps TRBD1 (5 bases). Trimming took 3 bases from V and 2 from J, leaving 11 bases between them. This CDR3 is 14 amino acids long. Germline V gene data show CDR1 as SGHTA and CDR2 as FQGNSA.